The clone carrying this T cell receptor beta chain was found many times. Antigen unknown. The CDR3 length is 16 residues. J was trimmed by 5 bases and V by 4 bases; bases with no gene match: 7. Germline CDR1 is SGHRS and CDR2 is YFSETQ. The data originate from a study of blood T cells in healthy people across ages. The study, taken as a whole, reports: TCR beta diversity, measured per million T cells, fell in a roughly linear way with age.

Sample-barcoded 5' priming and a J-beta primer mix drove a second PCR of about 7 to 12 cycles. TCRdb passed the 5' RACE reads through MiXCR, listing each CDR3 protein once. The sample contains 590,000 or so distinct CDR3 sequences, about 28% of which appear only once. J is TRBJ2-1 and V is TRBV5-1, with 12 bases identical to TRBD2. The material sequenced was blood. The sequence was collected from a woman aged 80 or over in good health. The CDR3 loop is CASSLTSGGFDNEQFF. CDR3 bases: TGCGCCAGCAGCCTTACTAGCGGGGGGTTCGACAATGAGCAGTTCTTC. The full variable domain, rest sourced from reference TRBV5-1 and TRBJ2-1, is KAGVTQTPRYLIKTRGQQVTLSCSPISGHRSVSWYQQTPGQGLQFLFEYFSETQRNKGNFPGRFSGRQFSNSRSEMNVSTLELGDSALYLCASSLTSGGFDNEQFFGPGTRLTVL.